The source of this TCR beta chain is a study of T cell changes during pregnancy in multiple sclerosis. This table comes from immunoSEQ multiplex PCR, and its TCRdb copy is limited to in-frame clones, with some not included. The data show about 45,000 clones, approximately 90% seen once. This TCR was sampled from a female donor with multiple sclerosis, enrolled in a pregnancy study. Material: CD8+ T cells from peripheral blood mononuclear cells, obtained in the second trimester of pregnancy.

CDR3 loop: CASSVGGGRVYEQYF. For the CDR3, the DNA is TGTGCCAGCAGCGTAGGGGGGGGGCGGGTCTACGAGCAGTACTTC. The chain couples TRBV9 to TRBJ2-7; TRBD2 is a possible D gene (7 bases). The V end was cut by 0 bases, the J end by 3 bases, with 13 bases between. The CDR3 sequence is 15 residues long. Germline assignment: CDR1 SGDLS and CDR2 YYNGEE. Full variable domain (outside the CDR3, taken from reference TRBV9 and TRBJ2-7): DSGVTQTPKHLITATGQRVTLRCSPRSGDLSVYWYQQSLDQGLQFLIQYYNGEERAKGNILERFSAQQFPDLHSELNLSSLELGDSALYFCASSVGGGRVYEQYFGPGTRLTVT.